This T cell receptor (beta chain) was observed in a study of blood T cell repertoires in COVID-19. Produced via immunoSEQ multiplex PCR; TCRdb's table is partial and in-frame only. The sample consists of about 200,000 clones, about 91% of them appearing once. Deletions cut 1 base from V and 0 bases from J, with 7 bases between. The CDR3 extends over 16 amino acids. Looked up from germline, CDR1 is SGHTA and CDR2 is FQGTGA. This clonotype was obtained from a man aged 30 to 45 with acute or convalescent COVID-19. The rearrangement uses TRBV7-3 and TRBJ2-6; possible D gene TRBD2, 5 bases. Material for sequencing was peripheral blood. CDR3 nucleotides: TGTGCCAGCAGCTTAAGCGCGGGCTCTGGGGCCAACGTCCTGACTTTC. Translating it yields CASSLSAGSGANVLTF.